The 11 T cell receptor beta chains reported below all come from one sample, sequenced in a study of blood T cell repertoires in COVID-19. Generated by immunoSEQ multiplex PCR, the TCRdb table keeps only in-frame clones and is missing some. The sample carries some 270,000 clones, around 90% recorded once. Material: PBMCs or T cells enriched from blood (not recorded which). All receptors derive from a woman aged 40-49 years who had recovered from COVID-19.

The chain has TRBV3-1 (or the pseudogene TRBV3-2) and TRBJ2-2, with D unclear. The CDR3 is 17 amino acids. With 6 bases removed from V and 1 base from J, the gap between germline ends came to 18 bases. Per germline, CDR1 LGHDT and CDR2 YNNKEL (reference sequence). CDR3 bases: TGTGCCAGCAGTCCCGTAACACCTCTCCGGAACACCGGGGAGCTGTTTTTT. Amino acids: CASSPVTPLRNTGELFF.

This chain connects TRBV24-1 to TRBJ1-5; D might be TRBD1 (5 bases). The V end was cut by 7 bases, the J end by 3 bases, with 12 bases between. The CDR3 is made up of 14 amino acids. CDR1 KGHDR and CDR2 SFDVKD come from the germline V gene. For the CDR3, the DNA is TGTGCCACCAGCATCAGACAGTCCAATCAGCCCCAGCATTTT. Encoded protein: CATSIRQSNQPQHF.

V gene TRBV9 combines with J gene TRBJ2-1, with 12 bases that match TRBD2. The junction had 7 bases not matched to a gene; V was cut back by 0 bases and J by 6 bases. The CDR3 totals 17 residues. Germline V CDR1 and CDR2: SGDLS, YYNGEE. This CDR3 reads CASSVVGTSGPLNEQFF. The CDR3 DNA reads TGTGCCAGCAGCGTAGTGGGGACTAGCGGGCCACTCAATGAGCAGTTCTTC. Drawing the rest from reference TRBV9 and TRBJ2-1, the complete variable domain is DSGVTQTPKHLITATGQRVTLRCSPRSGDLSVYWYQQSLDQGLQFLIQYYNGEERAKGNILERFSAQQFPDLHSELNLSSLELGDSALYFCASSVVGTSGPLNEQFFGPGTRLTVL.

The rearrangement links TRBV2 to TRBJ2-2; tentative D call: TRBD2 (6 bases). The CDR3 totals 14 residues. Germline V gene data show CDR1 as SNHLY and CDR2 as FYNNEI. V gave up 8 bases and J gave up 0 bases, with 10 bases separating them. The CDR3 loop reads CASGTGSNTGELFF. In nucleotides, the CDR3 is TGTGCCAGCGGGACTGGGTCGAACACCGGGGAGCTGTTTTTT.

The CDR3 DNA is TGTGCCTGGAGTGCCAGGGGGCATAATTCACCCCTCCACTTT. Translating it yields CAWSARGHNSPLHF. The chain carries TRBV30 and TRBJ1-6, with TRBD1 identical over 8 bases. Germline CDR1 reads GTSNPN; CDR2 reads SVGIG (reference sequence). The junction had 1 base not matched to a gene; V was cut back by 1 base and J by 5 bases. This CDR3 has 14 residues.

The V call is TRBV2, the J call TRBJ2-1, with 11 bases matching TRBD2. V lost 5 bases, J lost 0 bases, and 15 bases stayed unmatched. CDR3 size: 20 residues. Germline assignment: CDR1 SNHLY and CDR2 FYNNEI. CDR3 nucleotides: TGTGCCAGCAGTCCCCGATGGCTAGCGGGGGGACCTAGCTCCTACAATGAGCAGTTCTTC. It specifies CASSPRWLAGGPSSYNEQFF.

The rearrangement links TRBV5-4 to TRBJ1-2, with 7 positions matching TRBD1. The CDR3 has 15 residues. The V segment lost 5 bases and the J segment 8 bases; nucleotides outside the gene matches: 15. The germline CDR1 and CDR2 sequences are SGHNT and YYREEE (reference sequence). CDR3 in DNA: TGTGCCAGCAGATCGATGGCACAGGGGTTCGGCGGCTACACCTTC. Protein sequence: CASRSMAQGFGGYTF.

The V and J genes are TRBV30 and TRBJ1-3; D perhaps matches TRBD1 (5 bases). Deletions cut 4 bases from V and 0 bases from J, with 7 bases between. The CDR3 is 13 amino acids. Germline CDR1 and CDR2: GTSNPN and SVGIG (reference sequence). The CDR3 DNA is TGTGCCTGGAAGGGGCTCTCTGGAAACACCATATATTTT. Translated: CAWKGLSGNTIYF.

The chain is built from TRBV11-2 and TRBJ2-7, with TRBD1 matching over 9 bases. The junction had 9 bases not matched to a gene; V was cut back by 6 bases and J by 0 bases. The CDR3 is 16 amino acids. Per germline, CDR1 SGHAT and CDR2 FQNNGV. The CDR3 spells CASRTTGTGSSYEQYF. The CDR3 DNA follows: TGTGCCAGCAGGACTACCGGGACAGGGAGCTCCTACGAGCAGTACTTC.

The chain has TRBV7-2 and TRBJ2-2, with D perhaps matching TRBD2 (5 bases). The CDR3 has 17 amino acids. The V gene lost 6 bases and the J gene lost 5 bases, with 22 bases spanning the gap. Per the germline V gene, CDR1 is SGHTA and CDR2 is FQGNSA. In DNA form, the CDR3 reads TGTGCCAGCAGTCTAGAACGTAGGGCAGAGGGAACCGGGGAGCTGTTTTTT. This sequence encodes CASSLERRAEGTGELFF.

The chain recombines TRBV11-2 with TRBJ1-1; 8 nucleotides match TRBD1. V gave up 0 bases and J gave up 3 bases; unmatched junction bases: 18. The CDR3 spans 20 residues. Germline V lookup: CDR1 SGHAT, CDR2 FQNNGV. CDR3 sequence (DNA): TGTGCCAGCAGCTTAGATAGCGACAGGGGCGCCTCCGCTCTTCACACTGAAGCTTTCTTT. Translated, it gives CASSLDSDRGASALHTEAFF.